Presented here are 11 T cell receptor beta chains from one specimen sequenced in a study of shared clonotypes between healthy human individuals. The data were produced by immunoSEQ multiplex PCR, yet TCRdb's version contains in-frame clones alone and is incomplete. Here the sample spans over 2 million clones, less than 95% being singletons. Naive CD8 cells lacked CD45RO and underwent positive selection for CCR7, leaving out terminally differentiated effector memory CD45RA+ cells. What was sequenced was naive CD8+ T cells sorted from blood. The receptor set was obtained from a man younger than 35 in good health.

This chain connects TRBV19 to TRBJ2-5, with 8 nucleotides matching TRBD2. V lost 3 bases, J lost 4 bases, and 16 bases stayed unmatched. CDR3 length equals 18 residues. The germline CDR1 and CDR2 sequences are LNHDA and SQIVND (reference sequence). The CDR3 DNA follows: TGTGCCAGTAGTATGGACGGGGGGGCATTCAATGCCATAGAGACCCAGTACTTC. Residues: CASSMDGGAFNAIETQYF. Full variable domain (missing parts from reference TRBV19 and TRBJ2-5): DGGITQSPKYLFRKEGQNVTLSCEQNLNHDAMYWYRQDPGQGLRLIYYSQIVNDFQKGDIAEGYSVSREKKESFPLTVTSAQKNPTAFYLCASSMDGGAFNAIETQYFGPGTRLLVL.

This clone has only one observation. CDR3 amino acids: CSIRDSSLYEQYF. In nucleotides, the CDR3 is TGCAGCATCCGGGACTCGAGCCTCTACGAGCAGTACTTC. The genes are TRBV29-1 and TRBJ2-7; the D gene is possibly TRBD2 (6 bases). The V gene lost 8 bases and the J gene lost 3 bases, with 17 bases spanning the gap. The CDR3 contains 13 residues. Germline V gives CDR1 SQVTM, CDR2 ANQGSEA.

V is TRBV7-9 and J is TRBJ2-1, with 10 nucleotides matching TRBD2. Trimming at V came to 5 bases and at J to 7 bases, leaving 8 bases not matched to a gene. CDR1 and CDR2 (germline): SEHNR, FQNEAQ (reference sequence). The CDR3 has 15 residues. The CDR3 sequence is CASSHLAGERNEQFF. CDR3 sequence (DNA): TGTGCCAGCAGCCATCTAGCGGGAGAGAGGAATGAGCAGTTCTTC.

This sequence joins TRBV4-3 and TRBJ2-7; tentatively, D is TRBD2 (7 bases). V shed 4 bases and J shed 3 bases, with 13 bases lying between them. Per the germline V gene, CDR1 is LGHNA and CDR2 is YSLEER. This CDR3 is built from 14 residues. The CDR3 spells CASSLGGAGYEQYF. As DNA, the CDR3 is TGCGCCAGCAGCCTTGGGGGGGCAGGCTACGAGCAGTACTTC.

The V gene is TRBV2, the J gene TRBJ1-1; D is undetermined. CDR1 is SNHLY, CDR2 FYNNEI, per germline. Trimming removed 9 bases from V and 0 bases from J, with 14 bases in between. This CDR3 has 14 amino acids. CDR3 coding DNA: TGTGCCAGTAGGGATCCAACAGTGAACACTGAAGCTTTCTTT. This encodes CASRDPTVNTEAFF. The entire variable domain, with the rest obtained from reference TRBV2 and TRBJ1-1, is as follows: EPEVTQTPSHQVTQMGQEVILRCVPISNHLYFYWYRQILGQKVEFLVSFYNNEISEKSEIFDDQFSVERPDGSNFTLKIRSTKLEDSAMYFCASRDPTVNTEAFFGQGTRLTVV.

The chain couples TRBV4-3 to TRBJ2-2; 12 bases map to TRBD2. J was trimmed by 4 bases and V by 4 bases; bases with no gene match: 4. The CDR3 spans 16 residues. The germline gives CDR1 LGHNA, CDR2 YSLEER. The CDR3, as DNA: TGCGCCAGCAGCCTATCACTAGCGGGAGGCACCGGGGAGCTGTTTTTT. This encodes CASSLSLAGGTGELFF.

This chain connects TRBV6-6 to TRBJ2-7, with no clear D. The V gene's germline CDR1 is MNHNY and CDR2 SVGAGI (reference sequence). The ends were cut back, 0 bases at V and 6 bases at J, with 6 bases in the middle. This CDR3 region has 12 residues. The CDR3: CASSYSDIEQYF. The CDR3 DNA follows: TGTGCCAGCAGTTACTCGGATATCGAGCAGTACTTC.

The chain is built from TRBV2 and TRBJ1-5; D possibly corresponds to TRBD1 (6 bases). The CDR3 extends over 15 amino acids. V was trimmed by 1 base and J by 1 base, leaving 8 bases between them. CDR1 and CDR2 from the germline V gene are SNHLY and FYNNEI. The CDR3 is CASSEVGQSNQPQHF. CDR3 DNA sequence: TGTGCCAGCAGTGAAGTTGGACAGAGCAATCAGCCCCAGCATTTT.

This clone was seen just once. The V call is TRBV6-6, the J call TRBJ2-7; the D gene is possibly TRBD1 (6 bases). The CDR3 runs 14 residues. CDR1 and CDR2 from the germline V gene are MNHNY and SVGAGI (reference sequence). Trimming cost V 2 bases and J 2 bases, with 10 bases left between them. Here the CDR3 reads CASSYGGTPYEQYF. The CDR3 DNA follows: TGTGCCAGCAGTTACGGGGGCACGCCCTACGAGCAGTACTTC.

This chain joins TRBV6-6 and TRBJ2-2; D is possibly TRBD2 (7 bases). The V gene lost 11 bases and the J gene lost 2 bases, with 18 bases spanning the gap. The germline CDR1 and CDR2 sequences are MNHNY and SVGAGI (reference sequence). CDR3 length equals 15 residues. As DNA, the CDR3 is TGTGCCGGGGGGGAGACAGGAATTAACACCGGGGAGCTGTTTTTT. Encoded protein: CAGGETGINTGELFF.

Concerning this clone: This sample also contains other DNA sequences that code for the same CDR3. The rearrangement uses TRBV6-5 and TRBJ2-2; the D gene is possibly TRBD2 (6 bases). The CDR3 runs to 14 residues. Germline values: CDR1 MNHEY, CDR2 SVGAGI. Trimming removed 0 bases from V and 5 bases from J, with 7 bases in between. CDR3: CASSYSEGTGELFF. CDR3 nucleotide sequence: TGTGCCAGCAGTTACTCGGAGGGTACCGGGGAGCTGTTTTTT.